Presented here are 27 T cell receptor beta chains from one specimen sequenced in a study of T cells in Graves' hyperthyroidism and ophthalmopathy. Regions amplified from RNA transcripts were the TCR beta CDR3 regions. Primed by the HTBI set, a first-round RT-PCR was run on the TCR CDR3. TCRdb analysed the multiplex PCR reads with MiXCR anew, one entry per CDR3 protein. In the table there are around 370,000 distinct CDR3 sequences, approximately 18% of which are singletons. The sample consisted of blood. These receptors came from a man aged 18-30 years with Graves' ophthalmopathy.

This clonotype has ten or more counts. CDR3 in amino acids: CASSLGSYTDTQYF. In DNA form, the CDR3 reads TGTGCCAGCAGCCTAGGGAGTTACACAGATACGCAGTATTTT. This chain uses TRBV3-1 with TRBJ2-3; possibly TRBD2 for D (5 bases). Trimming took off 4 bases at V and 2 bases at J, with 10 bases between the two ends. The CDR3 covers 14 residues. The germline CDR1 and CDR2 sequences are LGHDT and YNNKEL (reference sequence).

This clonotype was seen ten or more times. The genes are TRBV6-1 and TRBJ1-5; 9 bases are shared with TRBD1. The CDR3 loop spans 15 amino acids. Losses at the gene ends were 7 bases for V and 1 base for J; bases not matched to a gene: 5. Germline V lookup: CDR1 MNHNS, CDR2 SASEGT. The CDR3: CASNPGTGSNQPQHF. In DNA, the CDR3 is TGTGCCAGCAATCCCGGGACAGGGAGCAATCAGCCCCAGCATTTT.

This chain connects TRBV20-1 to TRBJ2-2; 9 bases map to TRBD2. V lost 1 base and J lost 0; bases outside the gene matches: 0. This CDR3 is 15 amino acids long. Germline V gene data show CDR1 as DFQATT and CDR2 as SNEGSKA (reference sequence). CDR3 protein: CSARVAGANTGELFF. The CDR3 region has the DNA TGCAGTGCTAGAGTAGCGGGGGCGAACACCGGGGAGCTGTTTTTT.

V is TRBV4-1 and J is TRBJ2-1; 11 bases are a match to TRBD2. Per the germline V gene, CDR1 is MGHRA and CDR2 is YSYEKL. J lost 1 base, V lost 1 base, and 3 bases had no gene match. This CDR3 comprises 17 residues. CDR3 in DNA: TGCGCCAGCAGCCAAGTGGGACTAGCGGATTCCTACAATGAGCAGTTCTTC. Translation: CASSQVGLADSYNEQFF.

In its sample, this clonotype was seen a few times. The chain has TRBV4-1 and TRBJ2-3; D is undetermined. V lost 0 bases to trimming and J lost 0 bases, with 13 bases between them. The germline gives CDR1 MGHRA, CDR2 YSYEKL. There are 17 residues in the CDR3. The CDR3 nucleotides read TGCGCCAGCAGCCAAGAGACGGGCAGCCCCAGCACAGATACGCAGTATTTT. It specifies CASSQETGSPSTDTQYF.

Comment on this clonotype: At one end the junction does not follow the germline gene, possibly because of a read error. The chain uses TRBV7-9 and TRBJ2-7, with TRBD1 identical over 10 bases. Germline V gene lookup returns CDR1 SEHNR and CDR2 FQNEAQ (reference sequence). This CDR3 spans 17 amino acids. The CDR3: CASSQDPWTGGGYEQYF. The DNA of the CDR3 is TGCGCCAGCAGCCAGGACCCCTGGACAGGGGGAGGGTACGAGCAGTACTTC.

Many counts were recorded for this clonotype. The chain recombines TRBV7-9 with TRBJ2-3, with D unresolved. The germline V gene encodes CDR1 SEHNR and CDR2 FQNEAQ (reference sequence). Trimming took off 5 bases at V and 5 bases at J, with 11 bases between the two ends. The CDR3 length is 13 residues. The CDR3 coding sequence is TGTGCCAGCAGCAACTTCGACGGAGATACGCAGTATTTT. Its protein product is CASSNFDGDTQYF.

This clonotype was detected only a few times. The chain employs TRBV7-9 and TRBJ1-2; 7 nucleotides align to TRBD1. The CDR3 length is 12 residues. The germline V gene has CDR1 SEHNR and CDR2 FQNEAQ (reference sequence). The V gene end was trimmed by 5 bases and the J gene end by 10 bases; junction bases not matched to a gene: 7. As DNA, the CDR3 is TGTGCCAGCAGCCCAGGACAGGCCGACTACACCTTC. As protein: CASSPGQADYTF.

This clonotype was counted at least ten times. The CDR3 region is CASSQERRAYEQYF. CDR3 DNA sequence: TGTGCCAGCAGCCAAGAAAGGAGGGCCTACGAGCAGTACTTC. J is TRBJ2-7 and V is TRBV3-1, with D possibly matching TRBD2 (6 bases). Germline CDR1 reads LGHDT; CDR2 reads YNNKEL (reference sequence). V shed 0 bases and J shed 2 bases, with 8 bases lying between them. The CDR3 is 14 amino acids.

This clonotype was counted a few times. The CDR3: CASTSRSYNEQFF. CDR3 nucleotide sequence: TGTGCCAGCACTTCGAGGAGCTACAATGAGCAGTTCTTC. This chain joins TRBV27 and TRBJ2-1; D ambiguous. This CDR3 has 13 residues. Trimming removed 7 bases at V and 3 bases at J, with 10 bases between. Germline V gives CDR1 MNHEY, CDR2 SMNVEV (reference sequence).

The V call is TRBV5-4, the J call TRBJ2-4; tentative D call: TRBD1 (5 bases). Trimming stripped 1 base from V and 8 bases from J, with 10 bases between. CDR3 length: 13 amino acids. The germline gives CDR1 SGHNT, CDR2 YYREEE (reference sequence). CDR3 protein: CASSLRGTDIQYF. The CDR3 bases are TGTGCCAGCAGCTTGAGGGGCACGGACATTCAGTACTTC.

This clonotype was observed a few times. The V gene is TRBV12-3 or TRBV12-4, the J gene TRBJ2-1; 7 bases align to TRBD2. Trimming took 6 bases from V and 5 from J; bases not matched to a gene: 7. The length of the CDR3 is 14 residues. The chain's CDR3 is CASSPGTNNNEQFF. The DNA for the CDR3 is TGTGCCAGCAGCCCGGGGACTAACAACAATGAGCAGTTCTTC.

In DNA, the CDR3 is TGTGCCATCAGTGATGGGAACGGTTTGACCTATGGCTACACCTTC. Protein: CAISDGNGLTYGYTF. J is TRBJ1-2 and V is TRBV10-3; D gene unclear. The length of the CDR3 is 15 residues. V was clipped by 3 bases and J by 4 bases, with 15 bases between them. Looked up from germline, CDR1 is ENHRY and CDR2 is SYGVKD.

The sample holds a few counts of this clonotype. The genes are TRBV29-1 and TRBJ1-1; D is possibly TRBD1 (5 bases). V gave up 7 bases and J gave up 5 bases, with 23 bases separating them. Germline V gives CDR1 SQVTM, CDR2 ANQGSEA. The CDR3 consists of 15 residues. CDR3 DNA: TGCAGCGCCTTGCCTATCGGGGCTCTCGGTACTGAAGCTTTCTTT. Its protein product is CSALPIGALGTEAFF. The variable domain in full, with the rest retrieved from reference TRBV29-1 and TRBJ1-1, is SAVISQKPSRDICQRGTSLTIQCQVDSQVTMMFWYRQQPGQSLTLIATANQGSEATYESGFVIDKFPISRPNLTFSTLTVSNMSPEDSSIYLCSALPIGALGTEAFFGQGTRLTVV.

This clonotype was detected a few times. The chain couples TRBV29-1 to TRBJ2-3; perhaps TRBD1 as D (5 bases). The CDR3 totals 13 residues. Germline CDR1 and CDR2: SQVTM and ANQGSEA. V dropped 5 bases and J dropped 1 base, with 10 bases sitting between them. The CDR3 DNA follows: TGCAGCGTTTTTCTGGGGCGCACAGATACGCAGTATTTT. Translating gives CSVFLGRTDTQYF.

This clonotype has ten or more counts. The chain has TRBV7-6 and TRBJ2-7; possible D gene TRBD2, 5 bases. The CDR3 has 15 residues. In germline, CDR1 is SGHVS, CDR2 FNYEAQ. V gave up 2 bases and J gave up 2 bases, with 13 bases separating them. CDR3 nucleotide sequence: TGTGCCAGCAGCTTAAGCTTAGCGCCTACCTACGAGCAGTACTTC. The encoded protein is CASSLSLAPTYEQYF.

This clonotype was seen repeatedly, ten times or more. The chain is built from TRBV3-1 and TRBJ2-7; TRBD2 aligns across 13 bases. Germline V gives CDR1 LGHDT, CDR2 YNNKEL (reference sequence). The CDR3 contains 14 residues. V lost 4 bases, J lost 6 bases, and 3 bases stayed unmatched. The CDR3 DNA is TGTGCCAGCAGCCTCCGGACTAGCGGGGGCGAGCAGTACTTC. This sequence encodes CASSLRTSGGEQYF.

The table lists this clonotype with many counts. The chain couples TRBV7-2 to TRBJ2-7; D unresolved. V dropped 3 bases and J dropped 2 bases, with 11 bases sitting between them. The CDR3 runs 14 residues. In germline, CDR1 is SGHTA, CDR2 FQGNSA. The DNA for the CDR3 is TGTGCCAGCAGCTTTACGCGTCTAACCTACGAGCAGTACTTC. As protein: CASSFTRLTYEQYF.

This clonotype was observed many times. The chain links TRBV7-2 to TRBJ2-7; D tentatively reads TRBD1 or TRBD2 (6 bases each). The CDR3 spans 17 residues. CDR1 SGHTA and CDR2 FQGNSA come from the germline V gene. V was trimmed by 1 base and J by 0 bases, leaving 16 bases between them. The CDR3 DNA follows: TGTGCCAGCAGCTTAGATTCGTCGGGGGCGAACTCCTACGAGCAGTACTTC. It is translated as CASSLDSSGANSYEQYF.

This clonotype occurred many times. This chain connects TRBV11-3 to TRBJ2-1; 8 nucleotides line up with TRBD2. Germline V gene data show CDR1 as SGHNT and CDR2 as YENEEA. The V and J ends lost 5 bases and 6 bases, in that order; junction bases with no gene match: 3. This CDR3 region has 13 residues. The CDR3 nucleotides are TGTGCCAGCAGCGAGCGGGGGAGCAATGAGCAGTTCTTC. This gives the protein CASSERGSNEQFF.

This clonotype was picked up many times. The rearrangement links TRBV7-3 to TRBJ2-1; D gene unclear. Per germline, CDR1 SGHTA and CDR2 FQGTGA. The V end was cut by 6 bases, the J end by 10 bases, with 10 bases between. This CDR3 is built from 11 residues. The CDR3 loop reads CASSSGWEQFF. CDR3 sequence (DNA): TGTGCCAGCAGTTCTGGTTGGGAGCAGTTCTTC.

The rearrangement joins TRBV12-3 or TRBV12-4 to TRBJ1-2; D unclear. The germline V and J ends were trimmed by 6 bases and 0 bases, with 8 bases remaining between them. The length of the CDR3 is 13 residues. CDR3 in amino acids: CASSRPANYGYTF. CDR3 coding DNA: TGTGCCAGCAGCCGACCAGCTAACTATGGCTACACCTTC.

The chain has TRBV15 and TRBJ1-4, with D tentatively TRBD1 (5 bases). The CDR3 is 15 residues long. CDR1 is LNHNV and CDR2 is YYDKDF in the germline V gene (reference sequence). Trimming removed 1 base from V and 10 bases from J, with 16 bases in between. CDR3 residues: CATSRGGDTQAKLFF. CDR3 bases: TGTGCCACCAGCAGAGGGGGCGACACCCAGGCAAAACTGTTTTTT.

V is TRBV10-3 and J is TRBJ1-2; D ambiguous. Trimming took 8 bases from V and 0 from J, leaving 10 bases between them. The CDR3 runs to 13 residues. CDR1 is ENHRY, CDR2 SYGVKD, per germline. CDR3 sequence (DNA): TGTGCCATCGCGCAAGCTACTAACTATGGCTACACCTTC. Its translation: CAIAQATNYGYTF.

Points on this clonotype: A much more abundant neighbour one base away suggests this may be a read error. V and J are TRBV7-3 and TRBJ1-6, with D unclear. This CDR3 has 15 residues. Germline V lookup: CDR1 SGHTA, CDR2 FQGTGA. V was cut by 2 bases and J by 0 bases, with 5 bases left in between. The CDR3 loop is CASSLFSSYNSPLHF. The CDR3 nucleotides are TGTGCCAGCAGCTTATTCAGCTCCTATAATTCACCCCTCCACTTT.

This clonotype was recorded a few times. The chain is built from TRBV7-9 and TRBJ1-3; 10 nucleotides agree with TRBD1. The germline CDR1 and CDR2 sequences are SEHNR and FQNEAQ (reference sequence). The V gene end was trimmed by 4 bases and the J gene end by 0 bases; junction bases not matched to a gene: 9. This CDR3 contains 18 residues. CDR3 nucleotide sequence: TGTGCCAGCAGCTCATGGGTGACAGGGGGCGTCTCTGGAAACACCATATATTTT. Translation gives CASSSWVTGGVSGNTIYF.

This clonotype was counted ten times or more. The chain joins TRBV3-1 to TRBJ1-1; weak D call: TRBD1 (5 bases). Trimming took off 4 bases at V and 2 bases at J, with 11 bases between the two ends. Germline V gene data show CDR1 as LGHDT and CDR2 as YNNKEL (reference sequence). The length of the CDR3 is 14 residues. CDR3 in amino acids: CASSPQGRNTEAFF. Written as DNA, the CDR3 is TGTGCCAGCAGCCCCCAGGGTCGAAACACTGAAGCTTTCTTT.